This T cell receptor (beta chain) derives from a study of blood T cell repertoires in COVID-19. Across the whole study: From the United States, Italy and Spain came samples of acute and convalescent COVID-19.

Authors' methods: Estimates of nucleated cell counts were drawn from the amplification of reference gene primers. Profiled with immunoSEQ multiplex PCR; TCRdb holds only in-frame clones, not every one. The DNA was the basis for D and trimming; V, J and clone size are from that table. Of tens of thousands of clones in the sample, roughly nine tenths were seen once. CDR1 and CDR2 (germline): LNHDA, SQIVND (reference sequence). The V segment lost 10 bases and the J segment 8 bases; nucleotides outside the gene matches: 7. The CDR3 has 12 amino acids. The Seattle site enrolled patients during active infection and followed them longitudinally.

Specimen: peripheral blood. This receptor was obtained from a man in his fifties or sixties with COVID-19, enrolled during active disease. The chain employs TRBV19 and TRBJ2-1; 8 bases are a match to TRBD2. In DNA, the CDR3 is TGTGCCACCTCCGGGAGGGGGGATGAGCAGTTCTTC. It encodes CATSGRGDEQFF.